The 22 T cell receptor beta chains listed next were all sequenced from one sample in a study of cytomegalovirus exposure and HLA in healthy donors. Primers for the PCR totalled 60 Vbeta and 13 Jbeta. Profiled with immunoSEQ multiplex PCR; TCRdb holds only in-frame clones, not every one. The sample yields about 97,000 clones, around 68% seen once. Sequencing was done on a sample of PBMCs. These receptors were obtained from a human donor in good health.

This chain joins TRBV29-1 and TRBJ2-3, with 7 bases fitting TRBD1. Germline lookup yields CDR1 SQVTM and CDR2 ANQGSEA. V dropped 0 bases and J dropped 9; count of bases not matched to a gene: 6. CDR3 length: 13 amino acids. In DNA, the CDR3 is TGCAGCGTTGAAGATCCCCGGACAGGCACGCAGTATTTT. Residues: CSVEDPRTGTQYF.

This chain links TRBV28 with TRBJ1-2; D unresolved. CDR3 length equals 15 residues. The germline V and J ends were trimmed by 2 bases and 7 bases, with 17 bases remaining between them. CDR1 and CDR2 (germline): MDHEN, SYDVKM. CDR3 protein: CASSLGGSGSGGYTF. DNA of the CDR3: TGTGCCAGCAGTTTAGGAGGATCGGGTAGCGGTGGCTACACCTTC.

V and J are TRBV7-6 and TRBJ1-2; D is ambiguous. Trimming left V 2 bases short and J 3 bases short, with 10 bases between. Germline CDR1 SGHVS, CDR2 FNYEAQ. The CDR3 has 14 amino acids. The CDR3: CASSLRGNHYGYTF. Written as DNA, the CDR3 is TGTGCCAGCAGCTTACGCGGGAATCACTATGGCTACACCTTC.

The J gene is TRBJ2-1, the V gene TRBV5-4, with TRBD2 matching over 7 bases. Germline values: CDR1 SGHNT, CDR2 YYREEE (reference sequence). The CDR3 is 16 amino acids. V lost 0 bases to trimming and J lost 10 bases; unmatched junction nucleotides: 13. The CDR3 loop reads CASSLVAGGQIGEQFF. CDR3 DNA: TGTGCCAGCAGCTTGGTAGCGGGCGGCCAGATAGGAGAGCAGTTCTTC.

J is TRBJ2-3 and V is TRBV6-6, with D tentatively TRBD2 (7 bases). V lost 4 bases, J lost 0 bases, and 11 bases lay in between. CDR3 length: 15 amino acids. Germline V gene lookup returns CDR1 MNHNY and CDR2 SVGAGI (reference sequence). The CDR3 region is CASSLGRGSTDTQYF. The CDR3 DNA reads TGTGCCAGCAGTTTAGGGAGGGGGAGCACAGATACGCAGTATTTT.

The chain carries TRBV7-6 and TRBJ2-2; the match to TRBD1 covers 11 bases. V dropped 10 bases and J dropped 5; count of bases not matched to a gene: 6. The CDR3 covers 14 residues. Germline-derived CDR1 and CDR2 are SGHVS and FNYEAQ. CDR3 bases: TGTGCCACCGGACAGGGGGCGCTTACCGGGGAGCTGTTTTTT. Translation gives CATGQGALTGELFF. The full variable domain, completed using reference TRBV7-6 and TRBJ2-2, is GAGVSQSPRYKVTKRGQDVALRCDPISGHVSLYWYRQALGQGPEFLTYFNYEAQQDKSGLPNDRFSAERPEGSISTLTIQRTEQRDSAMYRCATGQGALTGELFFGEGSRLTVL.

In this sample, this clone turned up once. The chain employs TRBV30 and TRBJ2-3; D is undetermined. Trimming left V 4 bases short and J 5 bases short, with 10 bases between. CDR3 size: 12 residues. Germline CDR1 reads GTSNPN; CDR2 reads SVGIG (reference sequence). The CDR3 reads CAWTPTGDTQYF. CDR3 in DNA: TGTGCCTGGACGCCTACCGGAGATACGCAGTATTTT.

This clone was counted only a few times. The chain has TRBV7-9 and TRBJ1-4, with 8 nucleotides matching TRBD1. Germline loops: CDR1 SEHNR, CDR2 FQNEAQ (reference sequence). CDR3 length: 16 amino acids. V shed 4 bases, J shed 4 bases, and the junction held 8 bases outside the gene matches. CDR3 DNA sequence: TGTGCCAGCAGCTCCCAGGACAGGGTGTTTAATGAAAAACTGTTTTTT. It is translated as CASSSQDRVFNEKLFF.

This clone was seen more than once but under ten times. The chain links TRBV4-1 to TRBJ2-3; D is possibly TRBD2 (6 bases). CDR3 length: 15 residues. Germline V gene data show CDR1 as MGHRA and CDR2 as YSYEKL. V lost 4 bases to trimming and J lost 0 bases, with 11 bases between them. The CDR3 DNA follows: TGCGCCAGCAGCCCCGGAGGGCGAAGCACAGATACGCAGTATTTT. This sequence encodes CASSPGGRSTDTQYF.

The chain links TRBV7-6 to TRBJ2-1; D perhaps matches TRBD1 (5 bases). Trimming took 1 base from V and 0 from J, leaving 10 bases between them. Germline V CDR1 and CDR2: SGHVS, FNYEAQ. CDR3 length: 16 residues. Here the CDR3 reads CASSLVKGLSYNEQFF. CDR3 coding DNA: TGTGCCAGCAGCTTAGTTAAGGGGCTCTCCTACAATGAGCAGTTCTTC. The full variable domain, with the rest looked up from reference TRBV7-6 and TRBJ2-1, is GAGVSQSPRYKVTKRGQDVALRCDPISGHVSLYWYRQALGQGPEFLTYFNYEAQQDKSGLPNDRFSAERPEGSISTLTIQRTEQRDSAMYRCASSLVKGLSYNEQFFGPGTRLTVL.

This chain joins TRBV6-5 and TRBJ2-3; 11 bases agree with TRBD2. The length of the CDR3 is 15 residues. V was clipped by 4 bases and J by 2 bases; unmatched bases: 2. CDR1 is MNHEY, CDR2 SVGAGI, per germline. The CDR3 protein is CASSLAGGLTDTQYF. CDR3 in DNA: TGTGCCAGCAGTTTAGCGGGAGGGCTCACAGATACGCAGTATTTT.

The CDR3 is CASSRFSVGQFYNEQFF. The CDR3 nucleotides are TGCGCCAGCAGCCGGTTCTCCGTGGGACAGTTTTACAATGAGCAGTTCTTC. V is TRBV4-1 and J is TRBJ2-1, with 7 bases that match TRBD1. Germline CDR1 reads MGHRA; CDR2 reads YSYEKL. The CDR3 extends over 17 amino acids. V was clipped by 4 bases and J by 4 bases; unmatched bases: 13.

This clone was observed a few times. The CDR3 is CASSLEGIHEQYF. The CDR3 DNA is TGTGCCAGCAGCTTAGAGGGGATCCACGAGCAGTACTTC. The V and J genes are TRBV13 and TRBJ2-7, with D tentatively TRBD1 (5 bases). V was clipped by 1 base and J by 5 bases, with 9 bases between them. Germline CDR1 reads PRHDT; CDR2 reads FYEKMQ (reference sequence). The CDR3 loop spans 13 amino acids.

The rearrangement uses TRBV19 and TRBJ2-2; tentatively, D is TRBD1 (5 bases). The V gene's germline CDR1 is LNHDA and CDR2 SQIVND (reference sequence). The V end was cut by 1 base, the J end by 7 bases, with 7 bases between. The CDR3 runs 13 residues. CDR3 DNA: TGTGCCAGTAGTATAGGTCAGGGCGGGGAGCTGTTTTTT. It is translated as CASSIGQGGELFF.

The V gene is TRBV29-1, the J gene TRBJ2-2; TRBD2 matches at 10 bases. Germline V lookup: CDR1 SQVTM, CDR2 ANQGSEA. The length of the CDR3 is 16 residues. Unmatched junction bases numbered 12, after V lost 5 bases and J lost 6 bases. As DNA, the CDR3 is TGCAGCGTTTGGGTCATAAGCGGGAGGGCCTCCGGGGAGCTGTTTTTT. This gives the protein CSVWVISGRASGELFF.

The chain recombines TRBV27 with TRBJ2-1, with a possible D match to TRBD2 (6 bases). The CDR3 consists of 16 residues. In germline, CDR1 is MNHEY, CDR2 SMNVEV (reference sequence). V dropped 6 bases and J dropped 0 bases, with 15 bases sitting between them. This chain's CDR3 is CASRPGLTSSYNEQFF. The CDR3 bases are TGTGCCAGCAGACCTGGACTAACGAGCTCCTACAATGAGCAGTTCTTC.

The gene calls are TRBV15 and TRBJ1-1; TRBD1 aligns across 7 bases. CDR3 length: 14 residues. Per germline, CDR1 LNHNV and CDR2 YYDKDF (reference sequence). The V and J ends lost 1 base and 1 base, in that order; junction bases with no gene match: 0. This CDR3 is CATSRGTGNTEAFF. In DNA, the CDR3 is TGTGCCACCAGCAGAGGGACAGGGAACACTGAAGCTTTCTTT.

The chain uses TRBV28 and TRBJ1-2; D gene uncertain. The germline V and J ends were trimmed by 5 bases and 4 bases, with 11 bases remaining between them. CDR3 size: 13 residues. Germline CDR1 reads MDHEN; CDR2 reads SYDVKM. The CDR3, as DNA: TGTGCCAGCAGTCCTAGGCCGAGCTATGGCTACACCTTC. It yields the protein CASSPRPSYGYTF.

This clone was counted between two and nine times. The J gene is TRBJ2-1, the V gene TRBV28, with 8 bases that match TRBD2. CDR3 length: 14 residues. With V trimmed by 7 bases and J by 5 bases, 7 bases remained unmatched. Germline V gene sequence: CDR1 MDHEN, CDR2 SYDVKM. The CDR3 reads CASTIAGPHNEQFF. CDR3 nucleotides: TGTGCCAGCACAATAGCGGGACCCCACAATGAGCAGTTCTTC.

J is TRBJ2-5 and V is TRBV5-1; no clear D. The J call may be faulty, since TRBJ2-7 better matches the DNA end. Per germline, CDR1 SGHRS and CDR2 YFSETQ. The CDR3 has 14 residues. The CDR3 DNA reads as TGCGCCAGCAGCCGAGTAGAAAGCTCCTACGAGCAGTACTTC. Its protein product is CASSRVESSYEQYF.

This clone was observed a few times. The chain links TRBV25-1 to TRBJ2-1; D might be TRBD2 (6 bases). CDR3 length: 14 amino acids. Looked up from germline, CDR1 is MGHDK and CDR2 is SYGVNS. V was trimmed by 2 bases and J by 9 bases, leaving 14 bases between them. DNA of the CDR3: TGTGCCAGCAGTGAACCCTTTGAAGCGGGTGAGCAGTTCTTC. Its protein is CASSEPFEAGEQFF.

This clone was seen a few times. The chain is built from TRBV30 and TRBJ2-7, with D possibly TRBD1 on 5 matching bases. V lost 5 bases to trimming and J lost 3 bases, with 14 bases between them. This CDR3 is built from 13 residues. CDR1 GTSNPN and CDR2 SVGIG come from the germline V gene (reference sequence). Written as DNA, the CDR3 is TGTGCCTGGGACCCGGGCAGGGACTACGAGCAGTACTTC. Its translation: CAWDPGRDYEQYF.